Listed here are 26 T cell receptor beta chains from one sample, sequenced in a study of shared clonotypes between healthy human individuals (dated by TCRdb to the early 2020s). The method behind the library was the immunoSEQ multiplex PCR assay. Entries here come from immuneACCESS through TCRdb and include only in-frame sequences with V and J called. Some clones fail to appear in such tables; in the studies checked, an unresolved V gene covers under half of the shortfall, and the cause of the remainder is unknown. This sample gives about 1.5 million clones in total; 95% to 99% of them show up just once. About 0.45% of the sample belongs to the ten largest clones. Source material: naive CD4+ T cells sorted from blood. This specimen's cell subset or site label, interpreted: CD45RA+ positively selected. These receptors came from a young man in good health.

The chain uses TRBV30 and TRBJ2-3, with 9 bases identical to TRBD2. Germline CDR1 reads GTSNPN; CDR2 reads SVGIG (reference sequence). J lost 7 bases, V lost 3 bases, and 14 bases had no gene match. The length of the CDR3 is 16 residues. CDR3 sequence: CAWRGISGGRVNTQYF. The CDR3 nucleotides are TGTGCCTGGAGGGGGATTTCTGGCGGGAGGGTAAATACGCAGTATTTT.

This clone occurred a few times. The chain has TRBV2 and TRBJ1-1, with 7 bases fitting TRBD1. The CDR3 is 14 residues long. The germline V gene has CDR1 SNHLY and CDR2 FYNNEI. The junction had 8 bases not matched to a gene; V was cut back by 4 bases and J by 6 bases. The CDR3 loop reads CASSGQDRPAEAFF. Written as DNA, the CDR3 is TGTGCCAGCAGTGGGCAGGACAGGCCGGCTGAAGCTTTCTTT.

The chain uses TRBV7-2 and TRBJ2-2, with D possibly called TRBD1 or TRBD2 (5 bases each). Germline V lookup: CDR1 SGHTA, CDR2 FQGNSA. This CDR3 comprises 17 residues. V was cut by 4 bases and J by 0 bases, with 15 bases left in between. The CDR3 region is CASSSEPGRTNTGELFF. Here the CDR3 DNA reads TGTGCCAGCAGCTCGGAACCGGGACGCACGAACACCGGGGAGCTGTTTTTT.

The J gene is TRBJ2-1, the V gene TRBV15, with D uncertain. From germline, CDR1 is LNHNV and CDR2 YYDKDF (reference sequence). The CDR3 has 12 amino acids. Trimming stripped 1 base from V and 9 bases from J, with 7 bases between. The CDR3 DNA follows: TGTGCCACCAGCAGAGCTCCTCTTGAGCAGTTCTTC. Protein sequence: CATSRAPLEQFF.

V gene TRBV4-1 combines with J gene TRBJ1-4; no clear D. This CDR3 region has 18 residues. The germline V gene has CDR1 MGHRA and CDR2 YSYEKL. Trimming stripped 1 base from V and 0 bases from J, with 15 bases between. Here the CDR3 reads CASSQADTALSTNEKLFF. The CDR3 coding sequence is TGCGCCAGCAGCCAAGCTGATACAGCACTATCAACTAATGAAAAACTGTTTTTT.

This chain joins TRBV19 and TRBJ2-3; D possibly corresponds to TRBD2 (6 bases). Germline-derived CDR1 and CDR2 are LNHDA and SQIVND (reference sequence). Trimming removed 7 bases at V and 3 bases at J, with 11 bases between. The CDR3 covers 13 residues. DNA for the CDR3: TGTGCCAGTATAGGGAGGAGGACAGATACGCAGTATTTT. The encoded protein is CASIGRRTDTQYF.

CDR3 loop: CASSPRERGTYGYTF. The CDR3 DNA reads as TGTGCCAGCTCACCTCGGGAGAGGGGTACCTATGGCTACACCTTC. The chain carries TRBV18 and TRBJ1-2; D is perhaps TRBD1 (5 bases). With 3 bases removed from V and 4 bases from J, the gap between germline ends came to 15 bases. The germline V gene has CDR1 KGHSH and CDR2 LQKENI. This CDR3 is built from 15 residues.

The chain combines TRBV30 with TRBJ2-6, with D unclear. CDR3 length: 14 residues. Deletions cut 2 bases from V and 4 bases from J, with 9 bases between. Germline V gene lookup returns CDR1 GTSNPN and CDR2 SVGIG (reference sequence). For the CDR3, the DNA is TGTGCCTGGAGTAGGACGGACGGGGCCAACGTCCTGACTTTC. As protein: CAWSRTDGANVLTF.

CDR3 protein: CASSPGASGDEQYF. DNA for the CDR3: TGTGCCAGCTCCCCGGGAGCCTCCGGGGACGAGCAGTACTTC. The chain employs TRBV5-4 and TRBJ2-7, with TRBD2 as a possible D gene (6 bases). V lost 7 bases to trimming and J lost 5 bases, with 19 bases between them. The CDR3 is 14 residues long. Germline loops: CDR1 SGHNT, CDR2 YYREEE (reference sequence).

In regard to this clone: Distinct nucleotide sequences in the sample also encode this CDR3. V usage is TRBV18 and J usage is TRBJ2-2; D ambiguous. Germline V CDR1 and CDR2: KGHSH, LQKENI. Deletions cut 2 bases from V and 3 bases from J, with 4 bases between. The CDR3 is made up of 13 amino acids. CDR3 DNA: TGTGCCAGCTCACCATTAGACACCGGGGAGCTGTTTTTT. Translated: CASSPLDTGELFF. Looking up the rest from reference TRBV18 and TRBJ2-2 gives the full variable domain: NAGVMQNPRHLVRRRGQEARLRCSPMKGHSHVYWYRQLPEEGLKFMVYLQKENIIDESGMPKERFSAEFPKEGPSILRIQQVVRGDSAAYFCASSPLDTGELFFGEGSRLTVL.

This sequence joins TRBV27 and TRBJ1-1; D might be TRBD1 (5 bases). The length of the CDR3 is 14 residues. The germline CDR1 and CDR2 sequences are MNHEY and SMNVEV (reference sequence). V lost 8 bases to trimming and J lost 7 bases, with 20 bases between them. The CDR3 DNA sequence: TGTGCCAGCTCCGGCCCCCCGGGACCAGTTGAAGCTTTCTTT. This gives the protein CASSGPPGPVEAFF.

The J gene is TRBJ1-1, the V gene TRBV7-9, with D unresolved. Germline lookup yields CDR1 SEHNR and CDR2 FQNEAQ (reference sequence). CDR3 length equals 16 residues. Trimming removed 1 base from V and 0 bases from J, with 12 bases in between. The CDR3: CASSLGPSSMNTEAFF. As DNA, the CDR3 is TGTGCCAGCAGCTTAGGCCCTTCCTCGATGAACACTGAAGCTTTCTTT. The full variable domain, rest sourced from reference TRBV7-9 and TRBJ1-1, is DTGVSQNPRHKITKRGQNVTFRCDPISEHNRLYWYRQTLGQGPEFLTYFQNEAQLEKSRLLSDRFSAERPKGSFSTLEIQRTEQGDSAMYLCASSLGPSSMNTEAFFGQGTRLTVV.

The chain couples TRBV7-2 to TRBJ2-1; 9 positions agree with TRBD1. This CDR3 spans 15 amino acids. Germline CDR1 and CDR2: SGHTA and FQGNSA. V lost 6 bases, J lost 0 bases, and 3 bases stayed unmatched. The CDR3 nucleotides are TGTGCCAGCAGGCTGACAGGGGGCTCCTACAATGAGCAGTTCTTC. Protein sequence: CASRLTGGSYNEQFF. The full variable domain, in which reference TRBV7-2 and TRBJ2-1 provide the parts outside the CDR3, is GAGVSQSPSNKVTEKGKDVELRCDPISGHTALYWYRQSLGQGLEFLIYFQGNSAPDKSGLPSDRFSAERTGGSVSTLTIQRTQQEDSAVYLCASRLTGGSYNEQFFGPGTRLTVL.

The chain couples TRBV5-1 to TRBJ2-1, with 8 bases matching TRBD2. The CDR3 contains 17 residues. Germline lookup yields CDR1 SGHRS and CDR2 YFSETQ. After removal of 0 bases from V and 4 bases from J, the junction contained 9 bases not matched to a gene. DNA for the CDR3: TGCGCCAGCAGCTTGGCCCTAGCGGGTGTTTCTTACAATGAGCAGTTCTTC. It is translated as CASSLALAGVSYNEQFF.

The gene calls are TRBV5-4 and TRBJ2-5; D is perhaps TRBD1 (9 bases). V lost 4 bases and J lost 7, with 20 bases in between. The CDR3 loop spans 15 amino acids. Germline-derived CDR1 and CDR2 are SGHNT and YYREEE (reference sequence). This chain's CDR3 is CASSPTGGAGGTQYF. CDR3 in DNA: TGTGCCAGCAGCCCTACAGGGGGCGCGGGGGGGACCCAGTACTTC.

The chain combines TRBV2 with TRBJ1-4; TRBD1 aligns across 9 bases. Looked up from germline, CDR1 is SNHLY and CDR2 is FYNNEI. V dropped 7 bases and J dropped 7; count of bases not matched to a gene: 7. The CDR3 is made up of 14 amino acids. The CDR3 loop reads CASIFDRGIEKLFF. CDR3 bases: TGTGCCAGCATCTTCGACAGGGGGATTGAAAAACTGTTTTTT.

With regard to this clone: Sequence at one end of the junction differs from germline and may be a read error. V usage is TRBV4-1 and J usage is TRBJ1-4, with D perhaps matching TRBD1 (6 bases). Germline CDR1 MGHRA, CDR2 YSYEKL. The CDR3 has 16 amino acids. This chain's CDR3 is CASSQGFGTTNEKLFF. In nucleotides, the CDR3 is TGCGCCAGCAGCCAGGGGTTTGGGACAACCAATGAAAAACTGTTTTTT.

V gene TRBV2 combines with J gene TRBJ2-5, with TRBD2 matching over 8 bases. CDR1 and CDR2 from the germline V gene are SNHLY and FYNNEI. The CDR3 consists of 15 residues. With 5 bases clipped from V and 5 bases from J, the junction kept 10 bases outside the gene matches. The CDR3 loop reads CASSPPGLGTETQYF. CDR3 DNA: TGTGCCAGCAGTCCCCCGGGACTAGGCACGGAGACCCAGTACTTC.

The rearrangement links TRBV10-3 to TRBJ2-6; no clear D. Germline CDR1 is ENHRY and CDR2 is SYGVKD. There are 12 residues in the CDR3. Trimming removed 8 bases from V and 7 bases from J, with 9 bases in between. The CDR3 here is CAISSRANVLTF. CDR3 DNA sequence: TGTGCCATCTCGTCGAGAGCCAACGTCCTGACTTTC.

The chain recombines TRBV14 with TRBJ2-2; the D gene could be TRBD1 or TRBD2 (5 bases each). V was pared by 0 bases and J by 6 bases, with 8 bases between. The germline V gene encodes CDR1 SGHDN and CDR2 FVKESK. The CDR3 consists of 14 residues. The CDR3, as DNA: TGTGCCAGCAGCCAAGATATGGGGGCCGGGGAGCTGTTTTTT. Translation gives CASSQDMGAGELFF. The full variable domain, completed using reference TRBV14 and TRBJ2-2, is EAGVTQFPSHSVIEKGQTVTLRCDPISGHDNLYWYRRVMGKEIKFLLHFVKESKQDESGMPNNRFLAERTGGTYSTLKVQPAELEDSGVYFCASSQDMGAGELFFGEGSRLTVL.

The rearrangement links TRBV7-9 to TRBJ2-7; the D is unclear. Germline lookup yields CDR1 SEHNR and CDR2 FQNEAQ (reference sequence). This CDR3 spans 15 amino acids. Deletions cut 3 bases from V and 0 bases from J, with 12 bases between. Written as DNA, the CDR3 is TGTGCCAGCAGCTTGAACGCAGTGAGCTCCTACGAGCAGTACTTC. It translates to CASSLNAVSSYEQYF.

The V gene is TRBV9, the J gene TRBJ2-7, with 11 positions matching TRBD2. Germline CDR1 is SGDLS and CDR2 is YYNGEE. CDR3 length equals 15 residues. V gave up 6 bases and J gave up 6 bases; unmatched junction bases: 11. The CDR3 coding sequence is TGTGCCAGCACCTTAAGCGGGACTAGCGGCTCCGAGCAGTACTTC. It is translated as CASTLSGTSGSEQYF. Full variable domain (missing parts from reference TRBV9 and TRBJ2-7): DSGVTQTPKHLITATGQRVTLRCSPRSGDLSVYWYQQSLDQGLQFLIQYYNGEERAKGNILERFSAQQFPDLHSELNLSSLELGDSALYFCASTLSGTSGSEQYFGPGTRLTVT.

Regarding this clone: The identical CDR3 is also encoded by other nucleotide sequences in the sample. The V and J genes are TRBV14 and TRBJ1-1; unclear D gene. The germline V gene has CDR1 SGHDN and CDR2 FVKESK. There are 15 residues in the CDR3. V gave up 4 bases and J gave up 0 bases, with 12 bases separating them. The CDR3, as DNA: TGTGCCAGCAGCCTAAGGACGGGCTTGAACACTGAAGCTTTCTTT. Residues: CASSLRTGLNTEAFF. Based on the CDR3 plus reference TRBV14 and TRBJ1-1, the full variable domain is EAGVTQFPSHSVIEKGQTVTLRCDPISGHDNLYWYRRVMGKEIKFLLHFVKESKQDESGMPNNRFLAERTGGTYSTLKVQPAELEDSGVYFCASSLRTGLNTEAFFGQGTRLTVV.

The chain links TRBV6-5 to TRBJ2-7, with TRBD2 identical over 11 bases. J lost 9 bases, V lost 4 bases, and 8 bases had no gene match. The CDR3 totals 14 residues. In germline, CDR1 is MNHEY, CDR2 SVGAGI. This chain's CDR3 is CASSLAGGPGGQYF. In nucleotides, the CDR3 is TGTGCCAGCAGTTTAGCGGGAGGGCCGGGGGGGCAGTACTTC.

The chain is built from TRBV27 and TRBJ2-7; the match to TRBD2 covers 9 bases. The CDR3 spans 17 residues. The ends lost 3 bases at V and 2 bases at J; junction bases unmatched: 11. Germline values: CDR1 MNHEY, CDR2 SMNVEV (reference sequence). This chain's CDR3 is CASSFTSPGLAPYEQYF. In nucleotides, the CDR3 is TGTGCCAGCAGTTTCACTTCTCCGGGACTAGCCCCCTACGAGCAGTACTTC.

CDR3 DNA sequence: TGTGCCAGCAGTGGAGGCAGGGGGCTTTCCTACAATGAGCAGTTCTTC. Translating it yields CASSGGRGLSYNEQFF. V is TRBV5-4 and J is TRBJ2-1; 8 nucleotides match TRBD1. CDR1 and CDR2 from the germline V gene are SGHNT and YYREEE (reference sequence). This CDR3 is built from 16 residues. With 5 bases clipped from V and 1 base from J, the junction kept 8 bases outside the gene matches.